The clone carrying this TCR beta chain was seen a few times. Antigen: not known. MiXCR, applied by TCRdb to the reads, yields one record per CDR3 protein. The sample yields a few hundred thousand distinct CDR3 sequences, around 29% seen once. These data belong to a study of T cell repertoires in cytomegalovirus infection. Study as a whole: Selection of CMV epitopes for the study included recently identified HLA-C-restricted and well-studied HLA-B-restricted ones. Indications of both CMV infection and matching HLA type were provided by public TCR beta signatures. Whole-study results and caveats: HLA-C-restricted CMV clonotypes gave the most frequent clonotype in two of eight donors. Cumulative public TCR beta family frequency identified CMV carriers with the relevant HLA.

J lost 6 bases, V lost 3 bases, and 5 bases had no gene match. The CDR3 is made up of 14 amino acids. Germline assignment: CDR1 SGHRS and CDR2 YFSETQ. The TCR comes from a human donor in good health (CMV status not recorded). Some clones in this sample may be carry-over from other donors' samples. Material: cultured PBMCs, obtained from culture after CMV antigen stimulation. J is TRBJ1-2 and V is TRBV5-1; 10 nucleotides line up with TRBD1. CDR3 protein: CASSSGTGVDGYTF. CDR3 DNA sequence: TGCGCCAGCAGCTCGGGGACAGGGGTTGATGGCTACACCTTC. The full variable domain, its missing parts supplied by reference TRBV5-1 and TRBJ1-2, is KAGVTQTPRYLIKTRGQQVTLSCSPISGHRSVSWYQQTPGQGLQFLFEYFSETQRNKGNFPGRFSGRQFSNSRSEMNVSTLELGDSALYLCASSSGTGVDGYTFGSGTRLTVV.